This T cell receptor (beta chain) is drawn from a study of shared clonotypes between healthy human individuals. General study results and limits: Lower generation probabilities were found for non-shared clonotypes than for those shared by all four donors.

Of note for this clone: Its antigen is still unknown.

From germline, CDR1 is SGHAT and CDR2 FQNNGV. With 4 bases removed from V and 6 bases from J, the gap between germline ends came to 13 bases. The CDR3 has 13 amino acids. Over several immunoSEQ plates, each subset's genomic DNA was distributed in even portions. Data came from immunoSEQ multiplex PCR; TCRdb stores just in-frame clones and leaves some out. This table has over a million clones, around 78% appearing once. The donors were adults (healthy and HIV-negative) with no recent acute infections or vaccinations. Each sample came from a Caucasian adult donor living in Nashville, Tennessee. The V gene is TRBV11-2, the J gene TRBJ2-7; no clear D. This clonotype was obtained from a man between 18 and 35 years old in good health. Some clones in this sample may be carry-over from other donors' samples. The sample taken for sequencing was memory CD4+ T cells from PBMCs. Sample subset: CD45RA-negative fraction. CDR3 in amino acids: CASSSGTVTEQYF. CDR3 bases: TGTGCCAGCAGCTCAGGCACGGTGACCGAGCAGTACTTC.